This TCR beta chain was recorded in a study of blood T cell repertoires in COVID-19. The CDR3 covers 15 residues. Per the germline V gene, CDR1 is SGHTA and CDR2 is FQGNSA. Between the trimmed V and J ends, which lost 6 bases and 1 base, there was a span of 12 bases. Generated by immunoSEQ multiplex PCR, the TCRdb table keeps only in-frame clones and is missing some. The table has around 400,000 clones, about 89% seen once. The sequence was collected from a woman aged 55-69 years with COVID-19, enrolled during active disease. The specimen sequenced was peripheral blood. V usage is TRBV7-2 and J usage is TRBJ2-2, with a tentative D call TRBD2 (5 bases). The CDR3 loop is CASRLSRGNTGELFF. The CDR3 DNA follows: TGTGCCAGCAGACTGTCCCGGGGGAACACCGGGGAGCTGTTTTTT.